This TCR beta chain derives from a study of vaccination effects on CD4 cells after COVID-19. Overall study context: Sampling of a few convalescent patients occurred early (day +14) and late post-vaccination. For each well, 1.5 million to 2 million PBMC were cultured with 10 IU/ml IL-2 and roughly 10 ug/ml peptides.

Profiled with immunoSEQ multiplex PCR; TCRdb holds only in-frame clones, not every one. The sample lists roughly 51,000 clones, about four fifths occurring once. From germline, CDR1 is SNHLY and CDR2 FYNNEI. The CDR3 length is 15 residues. Trimming took 3 bases from V and 4 from J, leaving 15 bases between them. Investigators separated out CD4+ T cells once more than nine days of culture had passed. From March to December 2020, the person had a SARS-CoV-2 infection that was confirmed by PCR. Each participant was administered two doses of either the BNT162b2 or the mRNA-1273 vaccine. Days 3 and 7 saw half the medium replaced with IL-2 medium. Notes on this clone: What it binds is unknown.

Material: CD4+ T cells from PBMCs cultured without peptide, obtained after COVID-19 vaccination. This TCR derives from a human donor who had a prior SARS-CoV-2 infection. This chain links TRBV2 with TRBJ1-1; the D is unclear. The CDR3 nucleotides are TGTGCCAGCAGTGATCGGACGGTACTAGCCACTGAAGCTTTCTTT. This sequence encodes CASSDRTVLATEAFF.